Each of the 30 T cell receptor beta chains below was sequenced from the same sample in a study of shared clonotypes between healthy human individuals (dated by TCRdb to the early 2020s). Libraries were made using the immunoSEQ multiplex PCR assay. Here the immuneACCESS table is served through TCRdb, limited to in-frame sequences with V and J called. Missing clones are a known gap in these copies; in checked studies unresolved V genes cover under half, and the rest lacks a known reason. The sample table holds 950,000 to 1,200,000 clones, of which 60% to 85% were seen once. The leading ten clones occupy approximately 0.9% of the sample. Input material: memory CD4+ T cells from PBMCs. Taken with the paper, the label for cell subset or site translates to: CD45RA-negative fraction. These receptors came from a man younger than 30 in good health. Some clones in this sample may be carry-over from other donors' samples.

This chain joins TRBV27 and TRBJ2-7; 10 bases map to TRBD2. This CDR3 region has 15 residues. Germline loops: CDR1 MNHEY, CDR2 SMNVEV (reference sequence). Trimming cost V 8 bases and J 3 bases; bases outside gene matches: 10. The chain's CDR3 is CASGIPGLAIYEQYF. The CDR3 DNA follows: TGTGCCAGCGGAATACCGGGACTAGCGATCTACGAGCAGTACTTC.

The rearrangement joins TRBV2 to TRBJ2-7, with TRBD2 matching over 14 bases. CDR3 length: 18 amino acids. V gave up 6 bases and J gave up 2 bases; unmatched junction bases: 12. Germline V gives CDR1 SNHLY, CDR2 FYNNEI. The CDR3 bases are TGTGCCAGCAGGAGACTAGCGGGAGGGACCCTTTCAGCCTACGAGCAGTACTTC. Encoded protein: CASRRLAGGTLSAYEQYF.

The chain employs TRBV6-1 and TRBJ2-4, with a tentative D call TRBD1 (5 bases). The germline V gene has CDR1 MNHNS and CDR2 SASEGT. This CDR3 has 14 amino acids. V gave up 7 bases and J gave up 6 bases, with 16 bases separating them. The CDR3 spells CASTEARVGNIQYF. In nucleotides, the CDR3 is TGTGCCAGCACTGAGGCCAGGGTAGGAAACATTCAGTACTTC.

Remarks on this clone: A read error may be the cause here, since a much bigger clone is one base away. The chain carries TRBV25-1 and TRBJ1-5, with D perhaps matching TRBD1 (5 bases). CDR3 length equals 15 residues. Trimming left V 8 bases short and J 6 bases short, with 20 bases between. Germline loops: CDR1 MGHDK, CDR2 SYGVNS. CDR3 bases: TGTGCCAGCGGTGGGGCCCAGGGATTTACTCAGCCCCAGCATTTT. It specifies CASGGAQGFTQPQHF.

For this clone: Other DNA sequences of this sample code for an identical CDR3. The chain employs TRBV7-3 and TRBJ1-1, with D perhaps matching TRBD1 (5 bases). The CDR3 is made up of 14 amino acids. Trimming pared 1 base from V and 1 base from J, leaving 7 bases between. CDR1 and CDR2 from the germline V gene are SGHTA and FQGTGA. The CDR3 here is CASSLIGQNTEAFF. The CDR3 nucleotides are TGTGCCAGCAGCTTAATAGGACAGAACACTGAAGCTTTCTTT.

The chain couples TRBV5-1 to TRBJ1-4, with D perhaps matching TRBD1 (5 bases). Germline CDR1 SGHRS, CDR2 YFSETQ. Trimming removed 4 bases at V and 0 bases at J, with 16 bases between. The length of the CDR3 is 17 residues. The CDR3 bases are TGCGCCAGCAGCGCCCTCGGGAGGGGTGCAACTAATGAAAAACTGTTTTTT. Encoded protein: CASSALGRGATNEKLFF.

V is TRBV7-8 and J is TRBJ1-5; 8 nucleotides agree with TRBD1. Germline V lookup: CDR1 SGHVS, CDR2 FQNEAQ. V lost 1 base, J lost 6 bases, and 5 bases stayed unmatched. The CDR3 length is 15 residues. The CDR3 DNA follows: TGTGCCAGCAGCTTAGGGACAGGGACGGGTCAGCCCCAGCATTTT. Translation: CASSLGTGTGQPQHF.

As for this clone: It differs at one base from a far larger clone, so likely a read error. The gene calls are TRBV28 and TRBJ2-1, with TRBD1 identical over 8 bases. The CDR3 sequence is 16 residues long. V trimming: 4 bases; J trimming: 0 bases; junction bases outside the gene matches: 5. The germline V gene encodes CDR1 MDHEN and CDR2 SYDVKM. The CDR3 DNA is TGTGCCAGCAGTTCCTGGACAGGGAGCTCCTACAATGAGCAGTTCTTC. This codes for CASSSWTGSSYNEQFF.

This clone came up once. The chain links TRBV6-5 to TRBJ2-7; possibly TRBD1 for D (5 bases). The CDR3 consists of 15 residues. Per the germline V gene, CDR1 is MNHEY and CDR2 is SVGAGI. The V and J ends lost 0 bases and 5 bases respectively, with 14 bases between them. In nucleotides, the CDR3 is TGTGCCAGCAGTTACTCCGGGCAGGGTCCCCACGAGCAGTACTTC. This gives the protein CASSYSGQGPHEQYF.

The chain couples TRBV4-1 to TRBJ1-5; maybe TRBD1 (5 bases). V lost 0 bases and J lost 0, with 21 bases in between. The CDR3 has 20 residues. Germline lookup yields CDR1 MGHRA and CDR2 YSYEKL. The CDR3 spells CASSQEWPSGGKYSNQPQHF. CDR3 nucleotide sequence: TGCGCCAGCAGCCAAGAGTGGCCGAGTGGGGGAAAATATAGCAATCAGCCCCAGCATTTT.

V and J are TRBV12-5 and TRBJ2-5, with a possible D match to TRBD1 (5 bases). The germline V gene encodes CDR1 LGHNT and CDR2 FRNRAP. Trimming removed 7 bases from V and 4 bases from J, with 16 bases in between. The CDR3 contains 14 residues. The CDR3 reads CASALAGSGETQYF. CDR3 nucleotide sequence: TGTGCTAGTGCCCTTGCAGGGTCGGGAGAGACCCAGTACTTC.

The gene calls are TRBV5-1 and TRBJ2-1; either TRBD1 or TRBD2 may fit D (6 bases each). This CDR3 region has 16 residues. Trimming shortened V by 2 bases and J by 7 bases, and 19 bases separated the two germline ends. Germline V gene sequence: CDR1 SGHRS, CDR2 YFSETQ. The CDR3 DNA follows: TGCGCCAGCAGCTTTGGTTGGGGGGCGGCAGTTAATGAGCAGTTCTTC. It yields the protein CASSFGWGAAVNEQFF.

This clone was recorded only once. The genes are TRBV5-4 and TRBJ2-7, with TRBD2 matching 8 bases. This CDR3 region has 16 residues. V was pared by 0 bases and J by 0 bases, with 5 bases of the junction left unmatched. CDR1 SGHNT and CDR2 YYREEE come from the germline V gene (reference sequence). Written as DNA, the CDR3 is TGTGCCAGCAGCTTGGGAACGGGAGGGTACTCCTACGAGCAGTACTTC. Translated: CASSLGTGGYSYEQYF.

V and J are TRBV15 and TRBJ1-2; TRBD1 aligns across 8 bases. V lost 2 bases to trimming and J lost 4 bases; unmatched junction nucleotides: 6. The CDR3 consists of 15 residues. Germline V gene lookup returns CDR1 LNHNV and CDR2 YYDKDF (reference sequence). DNA for the CDR3: TGTGCCACCAGCAGAAGCAGGACAGGGACCTATGGCTACACCTTC. It specifies CATSRSRTGTYGYTF.

V and J are TRBV29-1 and TRBJ2-5; 10 bases are a match to TRBD2. TRBJ2-7 explains the end of the DNA better; the J call may be wrong. Germline V lookup: CDR1 SQVTM, CDR2 ANQGSEA. This CDR3 region has 17 residues. The CDR3 DNA reads as TGCAGCGTTGAAGTAAATGACCGGACTAGCGGATCCTACGAGCAGTACTTC. This encodes CSVEVNDRTSGSYEQYF.

The chain is built from TRBV27 and TRBJ2-5; the D call may be TRBD1 or TRBD2 (6 bases each). Germline CDR1 MNHEY, CDR2 SMNVEV (reference sequence). Between the trimmed V and J ends, which lost 4 bases and 5 bases, there was a span of 17 bases. This CDR3 has 15 amino acids. DNA for the CDR3: TGTGCCAGCAGTTCGTACGGGGGCGCCCCCGAGACCCAGTACTTC. Translated: CASSSYGGAPETQYF.

This clone was detected a few times. The rearrangement links TRBV7-2 to TRBJ2-1, with D unclear. Germline CDR1 SGHTA, CDR2 FQGNSA. The V and J ends lost 6 bases and 2 bases respectively, with 14 bases between them. This CDR3 comprises 15 residues. CDR3: CASRPKSLTYNEQFF. The CDR3 region has the DNA TGTGCCAGCAGGCCGAAATCCCTAACCTACAATGAGCAGTTCTTC.

This chain joins TRBV28 and TRBJ2-7; 12 nucleotides align to TRBD2. Germline V lookup: CDR1 MDHEN, CDR2 SYDVKM. The CDR3 runs to 15 residues. Losses at the gene ends were 9 bases for V and 1 base for J; bases not matched to a gene: 7. As DNA, the CDR3 is TGTGCCAGTACCACTCTAGCGGGAGGGTCCTACGAGCAGTACTTC. Amino acid sequence: CASTTLAGGSYEQYF. The full variable domain, in which reference TRBV28 and TRBJ2-7 provide the parts outside the CDR3, is DVKVTQSSRYLVKRTGEKVFLECVQDMDHENMFWYRQDPGLGLRLIYFSYDVKMKEKGDIPEGYSVSREKKERFSLILESASTNQTSMYLCASTTLAGGSYEQYFGPGTRLTVT.

The chain is built from TRBV7-9 and TRBJ2-2; D ambiguous. Trimming stripped 2 bases from V and 4 bases from J, with 14 bases between. The V gene's germline CDR1 is SEHNR and CDR2 FQNEAQ (reference sequence). The CDR3 is made up of 16 amino acids. The CDR3, as DNA: TGTGCCAGCAGCTTACGCAGGTCTAGTAGCACCGGGGAGCTGTTTTTT. Its translation is CASSLRRSSSTGELFF.

This chain uses TRBV7-6 with TRBJ2-5; TRBD1 agrees at 12 bases. V was clipped by 4 bases and J by 6 bases; unmatched bases: 0. This CDR3 spans 13 amino acids. Germline-derived CDR1 and CDR2 are SGHVS and FNYEAQ. The CDR3 sequence is CASSWDRGQTQYF. DNA of the CDR3: TGTGCCAGCAGCTGGGACAGGGGGCAGACCCAGTACTTC.

The chain couples TRBV28 to TRBJ2-2, with TRBD1 matching over 11 bases. The CDR3 spans 16 residues. The germline CDR1 and CDR2 sequences are MDHEN and SYDVKM. V shed 2 bases and J 7 bases; nucleotides not matched to a gene: 6. CDR3 sequence reads: CASSLVGQGENGELFF. CDR3 sequence (DNA): TGTGCCAGCAGTTTAGTGGGACAGGGGGAGAACGGGGAGCTGTTTTTT.

This clone was detected only a few times. This chain joins TRBV23-1 and TRBJ1-4; TRBD1 agrees at 7 bases. TRBV23-1 is treated as an ORF (open reading frame) with a function not yet certain. The length of the CDR3 is 15 residues. The V segment lost 2 bases and the J segment 3 bases; nucleotides outside the gene matches: 3. The CDR3, as DNA: TGCGCCAGCAGTCAAGCCGGGACAGCTAATGAAAAACTGTTTTTT. Translating gives CASSQAGTANEKLFF.

This sequence joins TRBV6-5 and TRBJ1-2, with D perhaps matching TRBD1 (5 bases). The V gene's germline CDR1 is MNHEY and CDR2 SVGAGI. The CDR3 consists of 14 residues. Deletions cut 4 bases from V and 2 bases from J, with 11 bases between. This chain's CDR3 is CASSSAGTNYGYTF. The CDR3 DNA reads TGTGCCAGCAGTTCAGCGGGGACGAACTATGGCTACACCTTC.

This clone was seen many times. The chain is built from TRBV5-5 and TRBJ2-7; 10 bases match TRBD2. This CDR3 comprises 15 residues. Germline lookup yields CDR1 SGHKS and CDR2 YYEKEE (reference sequence). The ends lost 5 bases at V and 2 bases at J; junction bases unmatched: 7. CDR3 sequence: CASSPGLAVPYEQYF. The CDR3 DNA reads as TGTGCCAGCAGTCCTGGACTAGCGGTCCCCTACGAGCAGTACTTC.

This clone was recorded a few times. CDR3 bases: TGTGCCAGCAGCTACCACAGGGGTTCGACCTACAATGAGCAGTTCTTC. Amino acids: CASSYHRGSTYNEQFF. The rearrangement links TRBV5-6 to TRBJ2-1; 7 nucleotides agree with TRBD1. V shed 3 bases and J 2 bases; nucleotides not matched to a gene: 8. There are 16 residues in the CDR3. The germline V gene encodes CDR1 SGHDT and CDR2 YYEEEE.

This clone was counted once. J is TRBJ2-5 and V is TRBV5-4; D unclear. From germline, CDR1 is SGHNT and CDR2 YYREEE (reference sequence). The ends were cut back, 4 bases at V and 4 bases at J, with 11 bases in the middle. The CDR3 covers 13 residues. This chain's CDR3 is CASSPRTGETQYF. The DNA for the CDR3 is TGTGCCAGCAGCCCCAGGACCGGAGAGACCCAGTACTTC.

This rearrangement joins TRBV10-3 to TRBJ2-7, with 7 bases fitting TRBD1. Germline-derived CDR1 and CDR2 are ENHRY and SYGVKD. The CDR3 covers 13 residues. With V trimmed by 8 bases and J by 4 bases, 8 bases remained unmatched. CDR3 sequence (DNA): TGTGCCATCTCGGGACAGCCTCGGTACGAGCAGTACTTC. Translated, it gives CAISGQPRYEQYF.

This rearrangement joins TRBV18 to TRBJ2-5; D remains unclear. V was cut by 4 bases and J by 2 bases, with 8 bases left in between. Germline V gene lookup returns CDR1 KGHSH and CDR2 LQKENI. This CDR3 region has 13 residues. The CDR3 DNA reads as TGTGCCAGCTCACGGTCGATACAAGAGACCCAGTACTTC. Translating it yields CASSRSIQETQYF.

The genes are TRBV23-1 and TRBJ2-6, with TRBD2 identical over 11 bases. Being an ORF, TRBV23-1 has a function that is uncertain. The trim removed 7 bases at V and 0 bases at J, leaving 8 bases unmatched. This CDR3 has 18 amino acids. CDR3 in DNA: TGCGCCAGCAACCTTAGCGGGAGGGCCTTCTCTGGGGCCAACGTCCTGACTTTC. Amino acids: CASNLSGRAFSGANVLTF.

The V and J genes are TRBV9 and TRBJ2-1; 15 bases align to TRBD2. V gave up 4 bases and J gave up 0 bases; unmatched junction bases: 11. The CDR3 is 20 residues long. Looked up from germline, CDR1 is SGDLS and CDR2 is YYNGEE. CDR3 in DNA: TGTGCCAGCAGCTTCCGGACTAGCGGGAGGGAATGGGGCTCCTACAATGAGCAGTTCTTC. Protein product: CASSFRTSGREWGSYNEQFF.